These 10 T cell receptor beta chains originate from one sample sequenced in a study of T cell repertoires in cytomegalovirus infection. No antigens are known for them. TCRdb reprocessed the reads via MiXCR and lists one record per CDR3 protein. The sample lists 570,000 or so distinct CDR3 sequences, almost 40% occurring once. The sample here was cultured PBMCs, taken from culture after CMV antigen stimulation. These receptors were taken from a human donor in good health (CMV status not recorded). Some clones in this sample may be carry-over from other donors' samples.

This chain joins TRBV12-3 or TRBV12-4 and TRBJ2-3; D assignment may be TRBD1 or TRBD2 (5 bases each). The V end lost 7 bases, the J end lost 0 bases, and 17 bases lay between the germline ends. The CDR3 is 16 residues long. The CDR3 DNA reads TGTGCCAGCAAAAATAACGGGGCCTCTAGCACAGATACGCAGTATTTT. Translating gives CASKNNGASSTDTQYF.

This sequence joins TRBV5-3 and TRBJ1-6; TRBD1 agrees at 9 bases. Being an ORF, TRBV5-3 has a function that is uncertain. This CDR3 is 15 amino acids long. Losses at the gene ends were 8 bases for V and 9 bases for J; bases not matched to a gene: 12. The CDR3 protein is CASSVLQGATSPLHF. CDR3 in DNA: TGTGCCAGCAGCGTTTTACAGGGGGCAACTTCACCCCTCCACTTT.

The chain recombines TRBV6-4 with TRBJ2-1, with D possibly being TRBD1 or TRBD2 (5 bases each). The CDR3 totals 15 residues. Trimming took off 3 bases at V and 4 bases at J, with 13 bases between the two ends. The germline gives CDR1 MRHNA, CDR2 SNTAGT. The CDR3 is CASSDEGSGYNEQFF. In DNA, the CDR3 is TGTGCCAGCAGTGATGAGGGGAGCGGATACAATGAGCAGTTCTTC.

The chain couples TRBV20-1 to TRBJ2-5; D gene uncertain. Germline loops: CDR1 DFQATT, CDR2 SNEGSKA (reference sequence). V lost 3 bases, J lost 3 bases, and 8 bases lay in between. The CDR3 sequence is 12 residues long. Here the CDR3 DNA reads TGCAGTGCTAGTTACGGAGAAGAGACCCAGTACTTC. Protein: CSASYGEETQYF.

In nucleotides, the CDR3 is TGTGCCAGCAGTGAATTCGCGGGAGTGTCCTACAATGAGCAGTTCTTC. Residues: CASSEFAGVSYNEQFF. The chain links TRBV2 to TRBJ2-1, with 7 bases lining up with TRBD2. Germline CDR1 SNHLY, CDR2 FYNNEI. The CDR3 runs 16 residues. Unmatched junction bases numbered 5, after V lost 2 bases and J lost 1 base.

The chain recombines TRBV7-9 with TRBJ1-2; tentative D call: TRBD1 (5 bases). From germline, CDR1 is SEHNR and CDR2 FQNEAQ (reference sequence). The CDR3 contains 17 residues. Trimming removed 0 bases from V and 6 bases from J, with 20 bases in between. CDR3 coding DNA: TGTGCCAGCAGCTTAGCGCGCGGTGTAAAAGGGGTGGATGGCTACACCTTC. Translating gives CASSLARGVKGVDGYTF.

The chain recombines TRBV19 with TRBJ2-7; D is undetermined. Germline loops: CDR1 LNHDA, CDR2 SQIVND (reference sequence). This CDR3 is built from 14 residues. The V end lost 5 bases, the J end lost 5 bases, and 16 bases lay between the germline ends. CDR3 protein: CASSRAGLDNEQYF. The CDR3 coding sequence is TGTGCCAGTAGTCGCGCAGGCCTCGACAACGAGCAGTACTTC.

The chain combines TRBV7-2 with TRBJ1-1; possibly TRBD1 for D (5 bases). The length of the CDR3 is 12 residues. V was pared by 8 bases and J by 11 bases, with 18 bases between. CDR1 is SGHTA, CDR2 FQGNSA, per germline. DNA for the CDR3: TGTGCCAGCCTCTGGGGGAGGGGAAGGGCTTTCTTT. Protein: CASLWGRGRAFF.

This clonotype showed up just once. This chain uses TRBV5-4 with TRBJ1-1; D gene ambiguous. Germline V gene sequence: CDR1 SGHNT, CDR2 YYREEE (reference sequence). CDR3 length: 13 residues. The V and J ends lost 0 bases and 3 bases respectively, with 6 bases between them. The chain's CDR3 is CASSLDRHTEAFF. The DNA for the CDR3 is TGTGCCAGCAGCTTGGACAGACACACTGAAGCTTTCTTT.

The chain recombines TRBV10-3 with TRBJ1-1; unclear D gene. Germline CDR1 is ENHRY and CDR2 is SYGVKD. V gave up 2 bases and J gave up 1 base, with 8 bases separating them. This CDR3 is built from 14 residues. The CDR3 DNA reads as TGTGCCATCAGTGAGCGTCAGACGAACACTGAAGCTTTCTTT. This codes for CAISERQTNTEAFF.